This T cell receptor (beta chain) originates from a study of Ad26.COV2.S vaccination and SARS-CoV-2 variants. Study-level points and caveats: The analyses of TCR breadth and depth may have understated the size of total T cell responses.

Trimming shortened V by 4 bases and J by 4 bases, and 8 bases separated the two germline ends. The length of the CDR3 is 13 residues. Germline V gene data show CDR1 as SGHDT and CDR2 as YYEEEE. The treatment: 19 received Ad26.COV2.S at low or high dose, single or two shots; roughly five received placebo; per-sample allocation not given. At day 63 after the first vaccine or placebo injection, samples were drawn. Turning to this clone: Its antigen is not known.

Generated by immunoSEQ multiplex PCR, the TCRdb table keeps only in-frame clones and is missing some. The sample consists of over 400,000 clones, around 93% of them appearing once. The V call is TRBV5-6, the J call TRBJ2-2; D possibly corresponds to TRBD1 (5 bases). This TCR came from a person aged 18-60 years who received the Ad26.COV2.S COVID-19 vaccine or a placebo. Sequenced material: peripheral blood, taken in a trial of Ad26.COV2.S vaccine versus placebo. The CDR3 DNA follows: TGTGCCAGCAGCGTAGACAGCACCGGGGAGCTGTTTTTT. As protein: CASSVDSTGELFF.